The 10 T cell receptor beta chains in this list originate from one sample, sequenced in a study of blood T cells in healthy people across ages (dated by TCRdb to the mid-2010s). The library was made by 5' RACE. The sample was run on an Illumina HiSeq 2500. A second PCR of about 6 to 11 cycles was performed with a sample-barcoded 5' primer and a J-beta primer mix. The public reads were quality trimmed at Q25 with fastp and then assembled into clones with MiXCR by TCRdb, keeping productive beta chains. Every entry covers one CDR3 protein and lists the most common genes and DNA from its rows. This sample holds over 1,200,000 distinct CDR3 sequences; 59% were observed only once. 6.5% to 8% of the sample is in the top ten clones. Specimen: blood. These receptor sequences come from a man aged 18-30 years in good health.

This clonotype came up a few times. The chain employs TRBV4-2 and TRBJ2-7; D may be TRBD2 (6 bases). Germline loops: CDR1 LGHNA, CDR2 YNFKEQ. The ends were cut back, 1 base at V and 2 bases at J, with 9 bases in the middle. There are 14 residues in the CDR3. The CDR3 coding sequence is TGTGCCAGCAGCCAAGGCGGGGACGCCTACGAGCAGTACTTC. Residues: CASSQGGDAYEQYF.

The rearrangement links TRBV6-6 to TRBJ2-2; TRBD1 aligns across 8 bases. The germline CDR1 and CDR2 sequences are MNHNY and SVGAGI (reference sequence). The CDR3 consists of 17 residues. Losses at the gene ends were 6 bases for V and 1 base for J; bases not matched to a gene: 10. In DNA form, the CDR3 reads TGTGCCAGCAGAGTATCCCCAGGACAGGGGAACACCGGGGAGCTGTTTTTT. This gives the protein CASRVSPGQGNTGELFF.

This chain joins TRBV7-6 and TRBJ1-4; D is possibly TRBD1 (5 bases). This CDR3 spans 15 amino acids. The germline V and J ends were trimmed by 5 bases and 3 bases, with 13 bases remaining between them. Germline V CDR1 and CDR2: SGHVS, FNYEAQ. CDR3 residues: CASSGLRGANEKLFF. The CDR3 DNA sequence: TGTGCCAGCAGCGGCCTTAGAGGGGCTAATGAAAAACTGTTTTTT. Variable domain in full (rest from reference TRBV7-6 and TRBJ1-4): GAGVSQSPRYKVTKRGQDVALRCDPISGHVSLYWYRQALGQGPEFLTYFNYEAQQDKSGLPNDRFSAERPEGSISTLTIQRTEQRDSAMYRCASSGLRGANEKLFFGSGTQLSVL.

This sequence joins TRBV6-5 and TRBJ1-4, with 12 bases identical to TRBD1. Germline CDR1 and CDR2: MNHEY and SVGAGI. With V trimmed by 0 bases and J by 5 bases, 7 bases remained unmatched. The CDR3 contains 18 residues. The CDR3 here is CASSYSIAGTGGNEKLFF. CDR3 DNA sequence: TGTGCCAGCAGTTACTCTATTGCCGGGACAGGGGGCAATGAAAAACTGTTTTTT.

This clonotype was detected a few times. The J gene is TRBJ2-3, the V gene TRBV10-2, with a possible D match to TRBD2 (5 bases). The CDR3 has 17 residues. V gave up 5 bases and J gave up 2 bases, with 20 bases separating them. Germline CDR1 reads WSHSY; CDR2 reads SAAADI. Here the CDR3 reads CASSFPAGLLPTDTQYF. DNA of the CDR3: TGCGCCAGCAGTTTTCCCGCAGGACTCCTCCCCACAGATACGCAGTATTTT.

V usage is TRBV20-1 and J usage is TRBJ2-5; tentative D call: TRBD2 (5 bases). The CDR3 loop spans 14 amino acids. Trimming removed 5 bases from V and 11 bases from J, with 24 bases in between. CDR1 and CDR2 from the germline V gene are DFQATT and SNEGSKA (reference sequence). DNA for the CDR3: TGCAGTGCTCAGAAGGAGGTACTAGTCCCGCCGCAGTACTTC. Translation: CSAQKEVLVPPQYF.

This sequence joins TRBV12-5 and TRBJ2-4; TRBD1 might be the D (6 bases). The V and J ends lost 4 bases and 15 bases respectively, with 13 bases between them. This CDR3 has 11 residues. Germline V gene lookup returns CDR1 LGHNT and CDR2 FRNRAP. The CDR3 region is CASGYRTDGYF. Here the CDR3 DNA reads TGTGCTAGTGGTTATCGGACAGATGGGTACTTC.

The chain uses TRBV20-1 and TRBJ2-3; the match to TRBD1 covers 8 bases. V shed 6 bases, J shed 6 bases, and the junction held 14 bases outside the gene matches. The CDR3 has 15 residues. Germline V gives CDR1 DFQATT, CDR2 SNEGSKA (reference sequence). CDR3 nucleotide sequence: TGCAGTGCACCGGAGACAGGGGTTGATTTTGATACGCAGTATTTT. Translation: CSAPETGVDFDTQYF.

This clonotype was observed a few times. The rearrangement links TRBV20-1 to TRBJ2-7, with D perhaps matching TRBD1 (6 bases). Germline values: CDR1 DFQATT, CDR2 SNEGSKA (reference sequence). The CDR3 runs to 12 residues. The V gene lost 3 bases and the J gene lost 3 bases, with 9 bases spanning the gap. The CDR3 protein is CSARGTNYEQYF. The DNA for the CDR3 is TGCAGTGCTAGGGGGACAAACTACGAGCAGTACTTC.

The chain has TRBV13 and TRBJ2-1; D could derive from TRBD1 or TRBD2 (5 bases each). Germline CDR1 and CDR2: PRHDT and FYEKMQ (reference sequence). The CDR3 contains 16 residues. Trimming took 5 bases from V and 0 from J, leaving 14 bases between them. CDR3 nucleotides: TGTGCCAGCAGCCCGGGACCGGGCCGCTCCTACAATGAGCAGTTCTTC. Translation gives CASSPGPGRSYNEQFF.